The clone carrying this T cell receptor (beta chain) was recorded at least ten times. Time point in this sample: sample taken at primary tumor resection. Whole RNA, which was extracted from tumor, nontumor lung tissue or frozen PBMC, was sequenced without any cell sorting. TCRdb reprocessed the 5' RACE reads via MiXCR and lists one record per CDR3 protein. The repertoire consists of roughly 21,000 distinct CDR3 sequences, with 2.5% to 4% occurring once and the leading ten covering roughly 26%. The source of the sample is a study of spatial heterogeneity in lung cancer. CDR1 and CDR2 from the germline V gene are SGHDT and YYEEEE. V was clipped by 6 bases and J by 5 bases, with 12 bases between them. The CDR3 has 13 amino acids.

The clonotype was recovered from a female donor with early-stage non-small cell lung cancer. V and J are TRBV5-6 and TRBJ2-1, with a tentative D call TRBD2 (5 bases). This specimen consisted of PBMCs, obtained at surgery. CDR3 in DNA: TGTGCCAGCACCGCGGGTCCAAACAATGAGCAGTTCTTC. Translated, it gives CASTAGPNNEQFF.